One and the same sample provided the 3 T cell receptor beta chains below, sequenced in a study of cytomegalovirus exposure and HLA in healthy donors (dated by TCRdb to between 2016 and 2019). Library generation was performed with the immunoSEQ multiplex PCR assay. For the multiplex PCR, a mixture combining 60 forward primers for TCR Vbeta segments and 13 reverse primers for TCR Jbeta segments was used. Sourced from immuneACCESS, this table was stored by TCRdb with only in-frame sequences that have V and J called. A share of the clones is absent; for the studies checked, an unresolved V gene accounts for under half, and the remainder has no known explanation. This sample has around 170,000 clones in its table, and approximately 88% of those were observed once. Of the sample, 2% to 3% falls within the top ten clones. Sequenced material: PBMCs. These receptors were taken from a woman aged 45-60 years in good health and CMV-seropositive.

The chain is built from TRBV9 and TRBJ2-2; the D gene is possibly TRBD2 (7 bases). In germline, CDR1 is SGDLS, CDR2 YYNGEE. The CDR3 is 17 residues long. V was cut by 3 bases and J by 7 bases, with 22 bases left in between. The CDR3 region has the DNA TGTGCCAGCAGCGCTGTAGAGACAGGACTAGGGGTCGGGGAGCTGTTTTTT. Its translation: CASSAVETGLGVGELFF. Based on the CDR3 plus reference TRBV9 and TRBJ2-2, the full variable domain is DSGVTQTPKHLITATGQRVTLRCSPRSGDLSVYWYQQSLDQGLQFLIQYYNGEERAKGNILERFSAQQFPDLHSELNLSSLELGDSALYFCASSAVETGLGVGELFFGEGSRLTVL.

The DNA for the CDR3 is TGTGCCAGTAGTCCGTCACAGGGTGGGTCTCATCAGCCCCAGCATTTT. It is translated as CASSPSQGGSHQPQHF. The rearrangement joins TRBV19 to TRBJ1-5; perhaps TRBD1 as D (6 bases). This CDR3 has 16 residues. Trimming removed 5 bases at V and 5 bases at J, with 19 bases between. Germline CDR1 reads LNHDA; CDR2 reads SQIVND (reference sequence). Using reference TRBV19 and TRBJ1-5 for the parts outside the CDR3, the full variable domain is DGGITQSPKYLFRKEGQNVTLSCEQNLNHDAMYWYRQDPGQGLRLIYYSQIVNDFQKGDIAEGYSVSREKKESFPLTVTSAQKNPTAFYLCASSPSQGGSHQPQHFGDGTRLSIL.

The chain recombines TRBV18 with TRBJ2-1, with no clear D. Between the trimmed V and J ends, which lost 2 bases and 5 bases, there was a span of 10 bases. CDR3 length: 14 residues. Looked up from germline, CDR1 is KGHSH and CDR2 is LQKENI. The CDR3 is CASSPSRQNNEQFF. Here the CDR3 DNA reads TGTGCCAGCTCACCATCTAGGCAGAACAATGAGCAGTTCTTC. The variable domain in full, with the rest retrieved from reference TRBV18 and TRBJ2-1, is NAGVMQNPRHLVRRRGQEARLRCSPMKGHSHVYWYRQLPEEGLKFMVYLQKENIIDESGMPKERFSAEFPKEGPSILRIQQVVRGDSAAYFCASSPSRQNNEQFFGPGTRLTVL.